These T cell receptor beta chains were read from a single sample in a study of T cells expressing NK-cell markers. TCRdb reanalyzed the 5' RACE reads and collapses them to one entry per CDR3 protein, without DNA. The sample has approximately 150,000 distinct CDR3 sequences, and its top ten clones hold approximately 18%. Sequenced input: blood T cells: a sorted CD56 or NKG2C T cell subset, CD4+ or CD8+ T cells, or bulk PBMC T cells (not recorded which). These receptors all come from a woman between 18 and 70 years old in good health. Both conserved end residues are part of each CDR3. The order of the fields is J gene, V gene, CDR3 protein.

J: TRBJ2-7
V: TRBV20-1
CDR3: CSARDITGGGYEQYF

J: TRBJ1-1
V: TRBV3-1
CDR3: CASSLKGGGTEAFF

J: TRBJ1-2
V: TRBV15
CDR3: CATSRELYGYTF

J: TRBJ2-5
V: TRBV28
CDR3: CASSSRDRETQYF

J: TRBJ2-2
V: TRBV7-3
CDR3: CASSSDSAGTGELFF

J: TRBJ2-5
V: TRBV29-1
CDR3: CSVDIGWTQYF

J: TRBJ1-2
V: TRBV6-1
CDR3: CASSEQVIYGYTF

J: TRBJ2-3
V: TRBV2
CDR3: CAGQGWRDTDTQYF

J: TRBJ1-5
V: TRBV2
CDR3: CASSEVRASNQPQHF

J: TRBJ2-3
V: TRBV5-1
CDR3: CASSPGTTRDTQYF

J: TRBJ1-6
V: TRBV12-3/TRBV12-4
CDR3: CASSAPGRGSPLHF

J: TRBJ2-1
V: TRBV20-1
CDR3: CSAKGATGVSYNEQFF

J: TRBJ1-2
V: TRBV24-1
CDR3: CATSDPKTGNYGYTF